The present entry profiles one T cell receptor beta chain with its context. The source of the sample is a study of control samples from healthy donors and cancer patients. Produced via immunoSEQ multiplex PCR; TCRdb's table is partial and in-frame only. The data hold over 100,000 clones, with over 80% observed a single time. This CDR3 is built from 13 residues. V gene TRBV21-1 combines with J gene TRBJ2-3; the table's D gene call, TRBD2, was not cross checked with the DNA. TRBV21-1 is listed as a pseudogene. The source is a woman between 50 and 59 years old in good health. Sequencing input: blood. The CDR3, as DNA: TGTGCCAGCAGCACCCCGCCTACCCGGTGGCAGTATTTT. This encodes CASSTPPTRWQYF.